The 3 T cell receptor beta chains presented below share a single source sample, sequenced in a study of blood T cell repertoires in COVID-19. This table comes from immunoSEQ multiplex PCR, and its TCRdb copy is limited to in-frame clones, with some not included. The profile shows about 230,000 clones, under 90% of them singletons. What was sequenced was PBMCs or T cells enriched from blood (not recorded which). The receptors derive from a man aged 18 to 30 who had recovered from COVID-19.

The chain joins TRBV14 to TRBJ1-2, with 8 bases that match TRBD1. The junction had 8 bases not matched to a gene; V was cut back by 1 base and J by 4 bases. The germline V gene has CDR1 SGHDN and CDR2 FVKESK. The CDR3 contains 16 residues. CDR3: CASSQGGQGGVYGYTF. DNA for the CDR3: TGTGCCAGCAGCCAAGGAGGACAGGGAGGTGTCTATGGCTACACCTTC.

V usage is TRBV13 and J usage is TRBJ2-3, with 8 bases that match TRBD2. Germline V CDR1 and CDR2: PRHDT, FYEKMQ (reference sequence). J gave up 4 bases and V 4 bases, and 7 bases lay outside the gene matches. This CDR3 contains 15 residues. The CDR3 spells CASSSLAGNADTQYF. The CDR3 DNA sequence: TGTGCCAGCAGCTCCTTAGCGGGAAACGCAGATACGCAGTATTTT.

This sequence joins TRBV10-3 and TRBJ2-1, with 9 nucleotides matching TRBD2. The J segment lost 8 bases and the V segment lost 10 bases, leaving 12 bases of the junction unmatched. Germline V gene lookup returns CDR1 ENHRY and CDR2 SYGVKD. This CDR3 is built from 14 residues. Here the CDR3 DNA reads TGTGCCACTGACCCCGGACTAGCGACTGATGAGCAGTTCTTC. This sequence encodes CATDPGLATDEQFF.